Following are 24 T cell receptor beta chains from one sample sequenced in a study of shared clonotypes between healthy human individuals. Clones were read by immunoSEQ multiplex PCR, and TCRdb kept only the in-frame ones, dropping some. The data hold 2 million to 2.5 million clones, with approximately 94% observed a single time. Naive CD8 isolation took CD45RO-negative cells positively selected for CCR7 and excluded terminally differentiated effector memory CD45RA+ cells. The sample taken for sequencing was naive CD8+ T cells from PBMCs. These TCRs come from a man aged 18 to 29 in good health. Some clones in this sample may be carry-over from other donors' samples.

The chain recombines TRBV14 with TRBJ2-1; the match to TRBD2 covers 12 bases. V shed 3 bases and J 0 bases; nucleotides not matched to a gene: 3. The germline gives CDR1 SGHDN, CDR2 FVKESK. The CDR3 sequence is 17 residues long. CDR3 region: CASSQGLAGNSYNEQFF. The CDR3 nucleotides read TGTGCCAGCAGCCAGGGACTAGCGGGTAACTCCTACAATGAGCAGTTCTTC.

V gene TRBV7-9 combines with J gene TRBJ2-6, with D unresolved. Between the trimmed V and J ends, which lost 7 bases and 4 bases, there was a span of 14 bases. The length of the CDR3 is 15 residues. Germline CDR1 SEHNR, CDR2 FQNEAQ (reference sequence). The CDR3 DNA sequence: TGTGCCAGCACCCAAGGGCGGACCGGGGCCAACGTCCTGACTTTC. Translating gives CASTQGRTGANVLTF.

This sequence joins TRBV27 and TRBJ2-7; D gene uncertain. There are 12 residues in the CDR3. Germline CDR1 is MNHEY and CDR2 is SMNVEV (reference sequence). Deletions cut 5 bases from V and 3 bases from J, with 8 bases between. CDR3 DNA sequence: TGTGCCAGCAGTCCAACAATCTACGAGCAGTACTTC. Translating gives CASSPTIYEQYF.

This clone was detected once. The V call is TRBV10-3, the J call TRBJ1-2, with a weak D call TRBD1 (5 bases). This CDR3 has 15 residues. The germline gives CDR1 ENHRY, CDR2 SYGVKD. Trimming cost V 0 bases and J 2 bases, with 10 bases left between them. The chain's CDR3 is CAISESEGRNYGYTF. In DNA form, the CDR3 reads TGTGCCATCAGTGAGTCGGAGGGGAGGAACTATGGCTACACCTTC.

The V call is TRBV9, the J call TRBJ2-5; tentatively, D is TRBD2 (7 bases). The CDR3 runs to 15 residues. Per germline, CDR1 SGDLS and CDR2 YYNGEE. Trimming pared 0 bases from V and 5 bases from J, leaving 14 bases between. CDR3 DNA: TGTGCCAGCAGCGTAGGAGGGGGGGCGACGGAGACCCAGTACTTC. Its translation: CASSVGGGATETQYF.

This clone came up once. This chain links TRBV6-5 with TRBJ1-2; 8 bases match TRBD1. The germline V gene encodes CDR1 MNHEY and CDR2 SVGAGI. The CDR3 spans 15 residues. Trimming at V came to 5 bases and at J to 4 bases, leaving 9 bases not matched to a gene. The CDR3: CASSSGQGGFYGYTF. CDR3 nucleotides: TGTGCCAGCAGTAGCGGACAGGGAGGGTTCTATGGCTACACCTTC.

The genes are TRBV4-1 and TRBJ1-1; 8 bases map to TRBD1. Germline V gives CDR1 MGHRA, CDR2 YSYEKL. The length of the CDR3 is 15 residues. With V trimmed by 4 bases and J by 1 base, 5 bases remained unmatched. CDR3 protein: CASSPRQGSNTEAFF. The DNA for the CDR3 is TGCGCCAGCAGCCCACGACAGGGGTCGAACACTGAAGCTTTCTTT.

The V call is TRBV7-6, the J call TRBJ1-2; D not certain. V dropped 1 base and J dropped 5 bases, with 14 bases sitting between them. This CDR3 comprises 15 residues. CDR1 SGHVS and CDR2 FNYEAQ come from the germline V gene. The CDR3 region has the DNA TGTGCCAGCAGCTTAGTGGCCAGCCCTAGGTATGGCTACACCTTC. It specifies CASSLVASPRYGYTF.

The chain recombines TRBV9 with TRBJ2-1; weak D call: TRBD1 (7 bases). Germline CDR1 reads SGDLS; CDR2 reads YYNGEE. The CDR3 spans 15 residues. V lost 4 bases, J lost 2 bases, and 13 bases lay in between. The CDR3, as DNA: TGTGCCAGCAGCCTCGGGGGACAGACCTACAATGAGCAGTTCTTC. Translation: CASSLGGQTYNEQFF.

For this clone: This sample includes further DNA sequences coding for the same CDR3. V gene TRBV27 combines with J gene TRBJ2-1, with D possibly matching TRBD1 (5 bases). The CDR3 length is 17 residues. Between the trimmed V and J ends, which lost 2 bases and 0 bases, there was a span of 14 bases. Germline loops: CDR1 MNHEY, CDR2 SMNVEV (reference sequence). In DNA form, the CDR3 reads TGTGCCAGCAGTTTACTGGGTACAGGCAGCTCCTACAATGAGCAGTTCTTC. Protein: CASSLLGTGSSYNEQFF.

The chain has TRBV14 and TRBJ1-1; TRBD1 is a possible D gene (5 bases). Trimming cost V 6 bases and J 2 bases, with 13 bases left between them. CDR1 and CDR2 (germline): SGHDN, FVKESK. The CDR3 extends over 14 amino acids. The CDR3 DNA sequence: TGTGCCAGCAGTGAGGGGACCTTCAACACTGAAGCTTTCTTT. Translated: CASSEGTFNTEAFF.

The chain couples TRBV7-3 to TRBJ1-5; possible D gene TRBD1, 5 bases. Germline loops: CDR1 SGHTA, CDR2 FQGTGA. The V end lost 2 bases, the J end lost 2 bases, and 7 bases lay between the germline ends. The CDR3 has 14 residues. The DNA for the CDR3 is TGTGCCAGCAGCTTAGGGGCTGGCAATCAGCCCCAGCATTTT. It yields the protein CASSLGAGNQPQHF.

The rearrangement links TRBV2 to TRBJ1-3; D gene uncertain. V lost 7 bases and J lost 0, with 13 bases in between. The germline V gene encodes CDR1 SNHLY and CDR2 FYNNEI. The CDR3 spans 15 residues. Here the CDR3 DNA reads TGTGCCAGCATAGGAACGACCGGCTCTGGAAACACCATATATTTT. Residues: CASIGTTGSGNTIYF.

This sequence joins TRBV4-1 and TRBJ2-1; perhaps TRBD1 as D (5 bases). The CDR3 runs 14 residues. V shed 1 base and J shed 3 bases, with 7 bases lying between them. Germline V gene sequence: CDR1 MGHRA, CDR2 YSYEKL. The chain's CDR3 is CASSQGTSYNEQFF. DNA for the CDR3: TGCGCCAGCAGCCAAGGGACAAGCTACAATGAGCAGTTCTTC.

The chain couples TRBV27 to TRBJ1-5, with D tentatively TRBD1 (6 bases). This CDR3 contains 14 residues. Germline V gives CDR1 MNHEY, CDR2 SMNVEV (reference sequence). Trimming stripped 5 bases from V and 5 bases from J, with 13 bases between. Written as DNA, the CDR3 is TGTGCCAGCAGTCCCCAGGGGCGACATCAGCCCCAGCATTTT. Encoded protein: CASSPQGRHQPQHF.

A remark on this clone: Because it lacks the conserved phenylalanine or tryptophan at the end, this CDR3 is likely a read error. The limits of the CDR3 on the DNA are not certain, so only TCRdb's listed CDR3 is given. The J gene is TRBJ2-7, the V gene TRBV12-2. TRBV12-2 is assigned pseudogene status. The CDR3 sequence runs 11 residues, both termini included. The CDR3 loop is CASRLPGRSYD.

The rearrangement joins TRBV2 to TRBJ2-2; D is possibly TRBD1 (6 bases). Trimming shortened V by 3 bases and J by 3 bases, and 11 bases separated the two germline ends. CDR3 length: 15 residues. Germline assignment: CDR1 SNHLY and CDR2 FYNNEI. The CDR3 sequence is CASSDRGSYTGELFF. The CDR3 DNA reads TGTGCCAGCAGTGACAGGGGATCGTACACCGGGGAGCTGTTTTTT.

The chain has TRBV7-9 and TRBJ2-6, with a tentative D call TRBD1 (5 bases). CDR1 and CDR2 from the germline V gene are SEHNR and FQNEAQ (reference sequence). The CDR3 contains 17 residues. Trimming shortened V by 3 bases and J by 0 bases, and 12 bases separated the two germline ends. The CDR3 DNA is TGTGCCAGCAGCTTCCCAGGGCATACCTCTGGGGCCAACGTCCTGACTTTC. The encoded protein is CASSFPGHTSGANVLTF.

This clone has only one observation. The chain uses TRBV27 and TRBJ2-2; D is tentatively TRBD1 or TRBD2 (6 bases each). The CDR3 is 13 amino acids. Germline V CDR1 and CDR2: MNHEY, SMNVEV (reference sequence). Trimming cost V 3 bases and J 7 bases, with 9 bases left between them. The CDR3 DNA reads TGTGCCAGCAGTTTGGGGGGCTTCGGGGAGCTGTTTTTT. It codes for CASSLGGFGELFF.

The chain couples TRBV29-1 to TRBJ1-2; D perhaps matches TRBD1 (6 bases). This CDR3 is 14 amino acids long. The germline V and J ends were trimmed by 5 bases and 2 bases, with 15 bases remaining between them. Per germline, CDR1 SQVTM and CDR2 ANQGSEA. The CDR3 protein is CSVSGQTTNYGYTF. CDR3 in DNA: TGCAGCGTTTCCGGACAGACCACAAACTATGGCTACACCTTC.

The V gene is TRBV10-3, the J gene TRBJ2-4; D is undetermined. The CDR3 contains 14 residues. The V gene lost 2 bases and the J gene lost 2 bases, with 7 bases spanning the gap. The V gene's germline CDR1 is ENHRY and CDR2 SYGVKD. In DNA, the CDR3 is TGTGCCATCAGTGAGGAAGGGACCAAAAACATTCAGTACTTC. Protein: CAISEEGTKNIQYF.

This clone was seen a few times. The CDR3 coding sequence is TGTGCCTGGAGTCTCACAAGGAAGGACATCTCCGCTTTCTTT. Translation: CAWSLTRKDISAFF. The chain uses TRBV30 and TRBJ1-1, with D possibly matching TRBD1 (5 bases). The ends were cut back, 2 bases at V and 11 bases at J, with 21 bases in the middle. CDR3 length: 14 amino acids. CDR1 is GTSNPN and CDR2 is SVGIG in the germline V gene (reference sequence).

The sample holds one count of this clone. V usage is TRBV6-6 and J usage is TRBJ2-7, with D maybe TRBD1 (6 bases). Germline values: CDR1 MNHNY, CDR2 SVGAGI (reference sequence). With 1 base removed from V and 1 base from J, the gap between germline ends came to 8 bases. The CDR3 consists of 14 residues. The CDR3 loop reads CASSYLDSSYEQYF. In nucleotides, the CDR3 is TGTGCCAGCAGTTACTTGGACAGTTCCTACGAGCAGTACTTC.

The chain uses TRBV9 and TRBJ2-7; 8 bases map to TRBD2. Per the germline V gene, CDR1 is SGDLS and CDR2 is YYNGEE. The CDR3 loop spans 13 amino acids. V shed 3 bases, J shed 2 bases, and the junction held 1 base outside the gene matches. The CDR3 nucleotides are TGTGCCAGCAGCGAGGGACTAGCCTACGAGCAGTACTTC. Its translation: CASSEGLAYEQYF.